This is a list of T cell receptor beta chains from one sample in a study of T cell responses to AZD1222 COVID-19 vaccine. The method was immunoSEQ multiplex PCR; TCRdb's version includes in-frame clones alone and lacks a portion of them. Of about 120,000 clones in the sample, around 87% were seen once. The sequenced sample was peripheral blood, obtained on day 0 of AZD1222 vaccination. The source of these receptors is an adult in good health. Both conserved end residues are part of each CDR3. D genes are given only for firm matches. Where a row states a size, it is once, few, many or the class of an expanded clone; other rows omit it.

.	TRBJ1-5	TRBV27	.	CASSLSIRAQPQHF	TGTGCCAGCAGTTTAAGCATCAGGGCACAGCCCCAGCATTTT
.	TRBJ1-1	TRBV29-1	TRBD1	CSLSRDRVSKGTEAFF	TGCAGCCTAAGCCGGGACAGGGTATCAAAGGGGACTGAAGCTTTCTTT
.	TRBJ2-2	TRBV6-5	TRBD1	CASSWGQGARGELFF	TGTGCCAGCAGTTGGGGACAGGGGGCGAGAGGGGAGCTGTTTTTT
.	TRBJ1-2	TRBV14	.	CASSQNTRGGYTF	TGTGCCAGCAGCCAAAATACACGGGGTGGCTACACCTTC
.	TRBJ2-1	TRBV7-7	TRBD2	CASSPGLAGSSYNEQFF	TGTGCTAGCAGCCCGGGACTAGCGGGCAGCTCCTACAATGAGCAGTTCTTC
.	TRBJ1-6	TRBV28	TRBD1	CASSLRQGAIPYNSPLHF	TGTGCCAGCAGTCTTCGACAGGGGGCTATTCCTTATAATTCACCCCTCCACTTT
few	TRBJ2-7	TRBV15	.	CATSRALVDSSYEQYF	TGTGCCACCAGCAGAGCACTGGTTGACAGCTCCTACGAGCAGTACTTC
.	TRBJ2-1	TRBV12-3/TRBV12-4	.	CASTHRRGEQFF	TGTGCCAGCACCCACCGCAGGGGTGAGCAGTTCTTC
.	TRBJ2-1	TRBV7-9	.	CASSLAQGIHNEQFF	TGTGCCAGCAGCTTAGCACAGGGTATCCACAATGAGCAGTTCTTC
.	TRBJ2-1	TRBV5-1	TRBD2	CASSLASAGGGNEQFF	TGCGCCAGCAGCTTGGCGTCAGCGGGGGGTGGCAATGAGCAGTTCTTC
.	TRBJ1-4	TRBV11-2	TRBD1	CASSLDPGQGVKLFF	TGTGCCAGCAGCTTAGATCCAGGACAGGGTGTAAAACTGTTTTTT
.	TRBJ2-2	TRBV29-1	TRBD2	CSVVDSGKANTGELFF	TGCAGCGTTGTTGATAGCGGGAAAGCGAACACCGGGGAGCTGTTTTTT
.	TRBJ2-1	TRBV19	.	CASSVRRRNAYNEQFF	TGTGCCAGTAGTGTACGGCGGAGGAACGCCTACAATGAGCAGTTCTTC
.	TRBJ2-7	TRBV21-1	.	CASSKQGLSGEQYF	TGTGCCAGCAGCAAACAGGGTCTTTCGGGAGAGCAGTACTTC
.	TRBJ1-2	TRBV14	TRBD1	CASSQVPGGIYGYTF	TGTGCCAGCAGCCAAGTCCCAGGGGGCATCTATGGCTACACCTTC
.	TRBJ1-1	TRBV5-6	TRBD1	CASSLGRTGSIAFF	TGTGCCAGCAGCTTGGGGAGGACAGGGAGTATTGCTTTCTTT
.	TRBJ2-1	TRBV18	.	CASSRSVDNEQFF	TGTGCCAGCTCAAGGTCAGTTGACAATGAGCAGTTCTTC
.	TRBJ2-7	TRBV6-5	.	CASSYGRGAYEQYF	TGTGCCAGCAGTTACGGGAGGGGGGCCTACGAGCAGTACTTC
.	TRBJ2-7	TRBV27	TRBD2	CASSPRGSGRAYEQYF	TGTGCCAGCAGTCCCCGGGGTAGCGGGAGGGCCTACGAGCAGTACTTC
.	TRBJ2-7	TRBV19	.	CASSIRGAVYEQYF	TGTGCCAGTAGTATACGGGGGGCGGTCTACGAGCAGTACTTC
.	TRBJ2-4	TRBV29-1	.	CSVERGGENIQYF	TGCAGCGTTGAGAGGGGTGGGGAAAACATTCAGTACTTC
.	TRBJ2-4	TRBV7-2	TRBD2	CASSSSSGSGKNIQYF	TGTGCCAGCAGCTCTTCTAGCGGGAGCGGCAAAAACATTCAGTACTTC